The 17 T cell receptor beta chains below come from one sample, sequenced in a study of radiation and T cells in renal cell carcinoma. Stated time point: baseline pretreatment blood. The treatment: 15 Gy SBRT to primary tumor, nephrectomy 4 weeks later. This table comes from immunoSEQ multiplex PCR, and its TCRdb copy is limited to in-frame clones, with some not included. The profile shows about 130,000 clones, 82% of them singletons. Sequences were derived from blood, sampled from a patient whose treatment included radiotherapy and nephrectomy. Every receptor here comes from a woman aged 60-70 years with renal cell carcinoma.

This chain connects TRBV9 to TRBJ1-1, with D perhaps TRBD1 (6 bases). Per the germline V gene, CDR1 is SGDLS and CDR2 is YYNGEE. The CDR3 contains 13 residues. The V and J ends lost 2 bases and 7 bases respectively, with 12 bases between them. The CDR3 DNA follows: TGTGCCAGCAGCGTCTTATTACAGGGTGAAGCTTTCTTT. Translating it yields CASSVLLQGEAFF.

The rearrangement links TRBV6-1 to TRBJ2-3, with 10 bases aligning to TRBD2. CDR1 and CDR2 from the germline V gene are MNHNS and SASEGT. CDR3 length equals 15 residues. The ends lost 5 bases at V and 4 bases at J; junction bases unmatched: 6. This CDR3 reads CASSTSGTGADTQYF. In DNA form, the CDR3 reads TGTGCCAGCAGTACTAGCGGGACGGGGGCAGATACGCAGTATTTT.

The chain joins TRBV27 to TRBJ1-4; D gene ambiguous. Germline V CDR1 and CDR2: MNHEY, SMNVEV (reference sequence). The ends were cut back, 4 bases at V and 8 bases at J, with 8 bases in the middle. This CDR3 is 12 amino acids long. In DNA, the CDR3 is TGTGCCAGCAGTTCCCCAGGCGAAAAACTGTTTTTT. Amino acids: CASSSPGEKLFF.

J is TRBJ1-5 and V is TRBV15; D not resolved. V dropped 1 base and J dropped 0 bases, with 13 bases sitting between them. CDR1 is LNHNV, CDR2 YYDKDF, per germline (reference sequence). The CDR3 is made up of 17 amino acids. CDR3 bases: TGTGCCACCAGCAGAGTCGGGTCCATGCATAGCAATCAGCCCCAGCATTTT. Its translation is CATSRVGSMHSNQPQHF. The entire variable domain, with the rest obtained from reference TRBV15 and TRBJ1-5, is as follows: DAMVIQNPRYQVTQFGKPVTLSCSQTLNHNVMYWYQQKSSQAPKLLFHYYDKDFNNEADTPDNFQSRRPNTSFCFLDIRSPGLGDTAMYLCATSRVGSMHSNQPQHFGDGTRLSIL.

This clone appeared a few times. The CDR3 loop is CASSLNRQGRNNEQFF. The CDR3 bases are TGTGCCAGCAGTCTAAACCGACAGGGTAGGAACAATGAGCAGTTCTTC. The chain carries TRBV5-6 and TRBJ2-1; 7 bases fit TRBD1. This CDR3 is 16 amino acids long. The germline gives CDR1 SGHDT, CDR2 YYEEEE. V lost 5 bases to trimming and J lost 5 bases; unmatched junction nucleotides: 13.

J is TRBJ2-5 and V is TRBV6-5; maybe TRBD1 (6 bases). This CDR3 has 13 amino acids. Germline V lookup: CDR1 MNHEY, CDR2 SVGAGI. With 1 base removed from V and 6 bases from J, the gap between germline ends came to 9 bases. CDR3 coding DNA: TGTGCCAGCAGTTACTTCAGGGGACAGACCCAGTACTTC. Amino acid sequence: CASSYFRGQTQYF.

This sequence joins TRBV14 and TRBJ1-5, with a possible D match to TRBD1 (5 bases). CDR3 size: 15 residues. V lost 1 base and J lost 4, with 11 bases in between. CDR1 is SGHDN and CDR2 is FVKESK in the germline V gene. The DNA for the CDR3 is TGTGCCAGCAGCCAAGGGCGGGGGTTAAATCAGCCCCAGCATTTT. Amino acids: CASSQGRGLNQPQHF. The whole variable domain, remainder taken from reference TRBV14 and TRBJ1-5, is EAGVTQFPSHSVIEKGQTVTLRCDPISGHDNLYWYRRVMGKEIKFLLHFVKESKQDESGMPNNRFLAERTGGTYSTLKVQPAELEDSGVYFCASSQGRGLNQPQHFGDGTRLSIL.

The CDR3 spells CASSVEPSGQGRDEQYF. CDR3 in DNA: TGTGCCAGCAGCGTAGAGCCCTCGGGACAGGGTCGCGACGAGCAGTACTTC. The chain uses TRBV9 and TRBJ2-7; TRBD1 matches 9 bases. The length of the CDR3 is 17 residues. Germline CDR1 SGDLS, CDR2 YYNGEE. V was pared by 0 bases and J by 5 bases, with 12 bases of the junction left unmatched.

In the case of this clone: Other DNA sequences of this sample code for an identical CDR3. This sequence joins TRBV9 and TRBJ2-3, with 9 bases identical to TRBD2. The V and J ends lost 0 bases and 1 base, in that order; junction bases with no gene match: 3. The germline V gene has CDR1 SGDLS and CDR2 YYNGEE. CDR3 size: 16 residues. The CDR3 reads CASSVELAGGTDTQYF. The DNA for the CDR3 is TGTGCCAGCAGCGTAGAATTAGCGGGGGGCACAGATACGCAGTATTTT.

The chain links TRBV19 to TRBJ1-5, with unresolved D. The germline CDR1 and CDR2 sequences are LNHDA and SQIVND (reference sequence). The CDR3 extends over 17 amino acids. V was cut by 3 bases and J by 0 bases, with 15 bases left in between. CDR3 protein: CASSMNEGLHSNQPQHF. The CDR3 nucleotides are TGTGCCAGTAGTATGAATGAGGGCCTACATAGCAATCAGCCCCAGCATTTT. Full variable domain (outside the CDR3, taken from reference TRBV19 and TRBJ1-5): DGGITQSPKYLFRKEGQNVTLSCEQNLNHDAMYWYRQDPGQGLRLIYYSQIVNDFQKGDIAEGYSVSREKKESFPLTVTSAQKNPTAFYLCASSMNEGLHSNQPQHFGDGTRLSIL.

CDR3 bases: TGTGCCAGCAGCTCGAACAGGAGAAGCTCTGGAAACACCATATATTTT. Translated, it gives CASSSNRRSSGNTIYF. The V and J genes are TRBV5-5 and TRBJ1-3, with TRBD1 as a possible D gene (5 bases). There are 16 residues in the CDR3. V lost 3 bases to trimming and J lost 0 bases, with 13 bases between them. Germline V gives CDR1 SGHKS, CDR2 YYEKEE (reference sequence).

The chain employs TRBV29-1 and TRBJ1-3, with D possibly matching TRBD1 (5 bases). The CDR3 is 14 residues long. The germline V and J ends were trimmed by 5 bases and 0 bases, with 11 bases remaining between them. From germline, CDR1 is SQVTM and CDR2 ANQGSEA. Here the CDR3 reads CSVSRDLSGNTIYF. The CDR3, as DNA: TGCAGCGTTTCCAGGGATCTCTCTGGAAACACCATATATTTT.

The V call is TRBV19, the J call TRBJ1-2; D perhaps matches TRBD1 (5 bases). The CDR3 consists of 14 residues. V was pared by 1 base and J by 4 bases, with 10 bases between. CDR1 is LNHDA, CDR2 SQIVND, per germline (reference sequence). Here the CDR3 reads CASSIGGDGYGYTF. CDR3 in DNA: TGTGCCAGTAGTATAGGAGGGGACGGCTATGGCTACACCTTC. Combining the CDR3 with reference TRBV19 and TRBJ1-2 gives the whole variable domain DGGITQSPKYLFRKEGQNVTLSCEQNLNHDAMYWYRQDPGQGLRLIYYSQIVNDFQKGDIAEGYSVSREKKESFPLTVTSAQKNPTAFYLCASSIGGDGYGYTFGSGTRLTVV.

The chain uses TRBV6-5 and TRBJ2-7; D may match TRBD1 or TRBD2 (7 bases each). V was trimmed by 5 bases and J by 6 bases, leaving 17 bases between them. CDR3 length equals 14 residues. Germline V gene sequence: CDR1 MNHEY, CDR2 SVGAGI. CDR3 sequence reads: CASSRRGGPIEQYF. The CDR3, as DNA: TGTGCCAGCAGTCGCAGGGGGGGGCCCATCGAGCAGTACTTC.

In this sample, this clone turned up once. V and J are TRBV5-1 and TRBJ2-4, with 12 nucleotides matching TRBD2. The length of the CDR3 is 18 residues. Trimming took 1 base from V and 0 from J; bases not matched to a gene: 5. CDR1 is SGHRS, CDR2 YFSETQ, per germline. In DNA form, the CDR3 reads TGCGCCAGCAGCTTGTTTCTAGCGGGGGGGAAAGCCAAAAACATTCAGTACTTC. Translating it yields CASSLFLAGGKAKNIQYF.

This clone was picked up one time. In DNA form, the CDR3 reads TGTGCCAGCAGGGGGGAGGGGACAGTTGAAAACATTCAGTACTTC. Its protein product is CASRGEGTVENIQYF. This chain links TRBV7-9 with TRBJ2-4; D possibly uses TRBD1 or TRBD2 (7 bases each). The CDR3 contains 15 residues. CDR1 and CDR2 from the germline V gene are SEHNR and FQNEAQ (reference sequence). The ends were cut back, 6 bases at V and 5 bases at J, with 17 bases in the middle.

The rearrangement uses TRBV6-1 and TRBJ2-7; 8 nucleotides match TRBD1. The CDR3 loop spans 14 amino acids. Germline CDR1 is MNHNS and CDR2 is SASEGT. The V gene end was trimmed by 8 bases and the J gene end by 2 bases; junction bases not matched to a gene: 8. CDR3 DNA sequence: TGTGCCAGCCATCGGGACAGGACAGCCTACGAGCAGTACTTC. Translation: CASHRDRTAYEQYF.